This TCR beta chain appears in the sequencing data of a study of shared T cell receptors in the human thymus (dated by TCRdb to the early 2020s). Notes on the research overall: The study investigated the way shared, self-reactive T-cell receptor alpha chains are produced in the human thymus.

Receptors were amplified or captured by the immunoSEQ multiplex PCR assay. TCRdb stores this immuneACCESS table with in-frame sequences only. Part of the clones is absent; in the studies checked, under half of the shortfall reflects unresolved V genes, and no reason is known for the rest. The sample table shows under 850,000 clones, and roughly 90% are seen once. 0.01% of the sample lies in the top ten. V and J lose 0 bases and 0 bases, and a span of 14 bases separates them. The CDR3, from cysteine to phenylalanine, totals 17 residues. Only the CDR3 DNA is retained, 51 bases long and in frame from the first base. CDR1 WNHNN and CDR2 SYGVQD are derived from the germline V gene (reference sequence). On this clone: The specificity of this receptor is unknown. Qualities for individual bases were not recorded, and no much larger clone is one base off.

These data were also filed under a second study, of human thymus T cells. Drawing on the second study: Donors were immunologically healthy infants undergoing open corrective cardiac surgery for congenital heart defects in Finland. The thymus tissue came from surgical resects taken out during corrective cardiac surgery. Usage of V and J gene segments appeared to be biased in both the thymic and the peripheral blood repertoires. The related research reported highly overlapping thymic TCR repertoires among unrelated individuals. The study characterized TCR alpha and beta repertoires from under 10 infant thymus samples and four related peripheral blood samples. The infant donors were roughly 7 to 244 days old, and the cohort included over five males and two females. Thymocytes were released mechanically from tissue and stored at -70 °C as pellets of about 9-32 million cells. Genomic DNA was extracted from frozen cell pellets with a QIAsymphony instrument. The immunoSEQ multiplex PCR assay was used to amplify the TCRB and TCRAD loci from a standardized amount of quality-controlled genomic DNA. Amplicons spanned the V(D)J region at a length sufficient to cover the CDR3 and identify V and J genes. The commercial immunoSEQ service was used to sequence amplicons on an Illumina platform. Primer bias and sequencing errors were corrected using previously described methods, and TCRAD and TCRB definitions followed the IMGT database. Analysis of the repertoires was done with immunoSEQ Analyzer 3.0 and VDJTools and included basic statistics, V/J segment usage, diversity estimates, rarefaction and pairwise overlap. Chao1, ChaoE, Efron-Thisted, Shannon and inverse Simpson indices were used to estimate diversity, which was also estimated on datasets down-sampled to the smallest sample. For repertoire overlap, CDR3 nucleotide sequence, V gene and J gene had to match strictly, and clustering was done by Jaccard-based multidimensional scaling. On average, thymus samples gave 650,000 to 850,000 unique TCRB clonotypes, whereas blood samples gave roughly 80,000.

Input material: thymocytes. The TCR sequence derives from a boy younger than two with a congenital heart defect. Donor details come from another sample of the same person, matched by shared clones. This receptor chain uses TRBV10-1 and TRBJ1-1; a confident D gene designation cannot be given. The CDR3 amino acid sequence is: CASSESKFGEMNTEAFF. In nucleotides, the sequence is TGCGCCAGCAGTGAGTCGAAGTTCGGGGAAATGAACACTGAAGCTTTCTTT.